This T cell receptor beta chain was recovered during a study of control samples from healthy donors and cancer patients. Profiling relied on immunoSEQ multiplex PCR, and the TCRdb table lists in-frame clones only, not all of them. Among just over 50,000 clones listed, 85% to 90% were seen once. Germline V gene data show CDR1 as LNHDA and CDR2 as SQIVND (reference sequence). CDR3 length: 15 amino acids. V dropped 6 bases and J dropped 0 bases, with 14 bases sitting between them. The chain employs TRBV19 and TRBJ2-5, with D perhaps being TRBD1 or TRBD2 (5 bases each). The sequenced sample consisted of PBMCs. The TCR comes from a man between 50 and 59 years old with head and neck cancer. CDR3 sequence reads: CASSEPEGNQETQYF. The CDR3 bases are TGTGCCAGTAGCGAACCTGAGGGGAACCAAGAGACCCAGTACTTC.